Listed below are T cell receptor beta chains from one sample, sequenced in a study of glioma-infiltrating T cells. Each CDR3 protein gets one entry after TCRdb re-called the multiplex PCR reads with MiXCR. The repertoire holds under 200,000 distinct CDR3 sequences, with about 47% as singletons. The sample taken for sequencing was glioma tissue, nonneoplastic brain tissue, or PBMCs (not recorded which). These receptors were obtained from a human donor with low-grade glioma or glioblastoma, undergoing nonglioma brain surgery, or in good health (not recorded which). CDR3s leave out the opening cysteine and the closing phenylalanine or tryptophan. A D gene is named only where the DNA matches it firmly.

TRBV15,-,TRBJ1-2,ATSRARTANYGYT
TRBV12-3/TRBV12-4,TRBD1,TRBJ2-7,ASSLMGQAHEKY
TRBV20-1,TRBD2,TRBJ2-7,SARVPARSGSSGEQY
TRBV15,-,TRBJ2-1,ATRWVTGDNEQF
TRBV20-1,TRBD1,TRBJ1-2,SARQGTGGYN
TRBV10-3,-,TRBJ1-1,AISESQNTEAF
TRBV29-1,-,TRBJ2-1,SSEGAGGINEQF
TRBV20-1,TRBD2,TRBJ2-5,SATSPGLHSETQY
TRBV20-1,TRBD2,TRBJ2-1,SAGVAGMYNEQF
TRBV12-3/TRBV12-4,-,TRBJ2-1,ASSQDSHNEQF
TRBV7-9,-,TRBJ2-3,ASSLAARRDTQY
TRBV25-1,-,TRBJ1-1,ASEWTAGTEAF
TRBV5-1,TRBD1,TRBJ1-5,ASSLAGTAMEPQH